What follows is one T cell receptor (beta chain) and its context. Its target is unknown. The data were produced by immunoSEQ multiplex PCR, yet TCRdb's version contains in-frame clones alone and is incomplete. The sample carries around 130,000 clones, 91% recorded once. The germline V and J ends were trimmed by 3 bases and 1 base, with 13 bases remaining between them. This CDR3 has 15 residues. Germline V gene lookup returns CDR1 DFQATT and CDR2 SNEGSKA (reference sequence). This sample is drawn from a study of T cell responses to AZD1222 COVID-19 vaccine. Study outcomes and limitations: At baseline, just a handful of AZD1222 recipients tested seropositive. Females outnumbered males among donors, who were mostly white British; clonal diversity was possibly underestimated.

The genes are TRBV20-1 and TRBJ2-1, with a weak D call TRBD1 (6 bases). This receptor was obtained from an adult who received the AZD1222 COVID-19 vaccine. Material: peripheral blood, obtained 28 days after the second AZD1222 dose. CDR3 in DNA: TGCAGTGCTAGTAGGGGGAGTTCGTCCTACAATGAGCAGTTCTTC. Protein: CSASRGSSSYNEQFF.